This TCR beta chain was identified during a study of T cell responses to AZD1222 COVID-19 vaccine (dated by TCRdb to the early 2020s). General notes on the study: A total of 240 or so trial participants underwent TCR sequencing, of whom some 200 had received two doses of AZD1222 and approximately 25 had received two doses of the MenACWY control vaccine. Trial participants were enrolled into age subgroups of 18-55, 56-69 and 70-plus years, which contained 148, 28 and 57 TCR-sequenced participants, respectively. Results the study describes overall, beyond this receptor: The whole spike protein was spanned by vaccine-associated CD4 TCRs, and dominant responses were seen in regions 160-218 and 743-854. Reportedly, close to half of the unique spike-specific TCRs recognized epitopes lying outside the regions that are mutated in the B.1.351 and B.1.1.7 variants. Most participants were white British and females outnumbered males, and the authors suggested that clonal diversity may have been underestimated. After two AZD1222 doses, both the breadth and the depth of spike-specific TCRs were significantly higher than at day 0 and than in MenACWY recipients. Because no day 14 peak-response samples were available, the repertoires could be characterized only after the peak T cell response. Conclusions about previously exposed vaccinees are limited because only six or seven AZD1222 recipients were SARS-CoV-2 seropositive at baseline. The 56-69-year group was small, and its depth increase did not reach significance, likely because of low power.

The CDR3 regions of human TCRbeta chains were analyzed by immunosequencing. Turning to the authors' computational methods: TCRs in the repertoires were compared against a reference library of SARS-CoV-2-specific TCRs that had been generated with the MIRA antigen-specificity platform. Breadth was defined as the fraction of unique TCRs that were SARS-CoV-2-associated, and depth was defined as the fraction of total T cells that were SARS-CoV-2-associated. Using the MIRA data, each spike-specific TCR was assigned both to the spike region to which the TCR was reactive and to a CD4 or CD8 class. Log10-transformed breadth and depth values were compared by one-way ANOVA with Sidak's multiple comparisons tests. TCRdb limited this immuneACCESS table to in-frame rearrangements with V and J called. A share of clones is missing; checked studies link under half to unresolved V genes, and the rest is unexplained. V and J calls and clone size follow that table, whereas D and trimming were derived from the DNA. Within this sample are 150,000 to 200,000 clones, with around 88% of them counted one time only. The ten largest clones represent 11% of the sample.

Sequences GTSNPN (CDR1) and SVGIG (CDR2) are obtained from the germline V gene (reference sequence). Inclusive of the bounding cysteine and phenylalanine, the CDR3 is 12 residues long. The DNA shown is the 36-base CDR3, in frame from base 1. V sheds 2 bases and J sheds 4 bases, leaving 8 bases between their ends. The time point label, read with the paper, signifies: about 28 days (+/-7) after the second vaccine dose. AZD1222 recipients given second doses at about 4 weeks or at about 12 weeks were pooled, since spike-specific TCR depth and breadth were not found to differ between the two schedules. Vaccinee samples came from UK trials COV001 and COV002, including a single-blind randomized controlled phase 2/3 trial of AZD1222 (ChAdOx1 nCoV-19) in healthy adults. Trial participant PBMC samples were collected at day 0 and day 28 after the second dose for TCRbeta chain sequencing. Notes on this clone: What this receptor recognizes is not known. No base quality values were provided; no much bigger clone lies one nucleotide off.

This specimen was peripheral blood, taken 28 days after the second AZD1222 dose. The sequence came from an adult who received the AZD1222 COVID-19 vaccine. The receptor chain draws on TRBV30 and TRBJ1-2; the D region possibly corresponds to TRBD1 (6 bases align). The DNA sequence is as follows: TGTGCCTGGAGTCGGGACACCTATGGCTACACCTTC. Protein translation: CAWSRDTYGYTF.